This record covers a single T cell receptor (beta chain). The antigen is not known. Sample treatment: roughly 10-day PBMC culture with coronavirus spike peptide pools or control peptides (ViraFEST assay). Those CD4+ T cells from the unexposed donor predate the COVID-19 pandemic (2011-2018). Upon completion of about nine days of culture, CD4+ T cells were isolated via negative selection. This entry comes from a study of vaccination and CD4 T cells after COVID-19. Study overall: At a median approximately 100 days (range 35 to 161) after diagnosis, post-COVID samples were drawn.

The Oncomine TCR Beta short-read assay was applied to DNA of cultured CD4+ T cells. The template was genomic DNA from cultured CD4+ T cells. Each CDR3 protein is one row after TCRdb ran MiXCR on the PCR reads. This table holds under 7,500 distinct CDR3 sequences, 33% found once. The germline CDR1 and CDR2 sequences are MRHNA and SNTAGT. V lost 5 bases, J lost 4 bases, and 3 bases stayed unmatched. This CDR3 is 13 amino acids long. Findings of the study overall: SARS-CoV-2-reactive clonotypes showed a nonsignificant median rise from about 22 to 38.

This receptor was obtained from a human donor in good health. Material for sequencing was CD4+ T cells from blood, cultured in vitro. This chain links TRBV6-4 with TRBJ2-3; TRBD2 matches 7 bases. DNA of the CDR3: TGTGCCAGCAGTCCTGGACTAGCAGATACGCAGTATTTT. Protein product: CASSPGLADTQYF.